This record concerns one T cell receptor beta chain sequence. This record comes from a study of blood T cell repertoires in COVID-19. As for the study in general: Material from acute and convalescent COVID-19 was sourced from the United States, Italy and Spain. Nucleic acid was either cDNA or gDNA, and it came from T cells, B-cell-depleted T cells, or PBMCs.

Germline CDR1 and CDR2: LGHDT and YNNKEL (reference sequence). Trimming at V came to 2 bases and at J to 7 bases, leaving 6 bases not matched to a gene. CDR3 length equals 14 residues. Authors' data handling: Estimates of nucleated cell counts were drawn from the amplification of reference gene primers. Sequencing was performed with immunoSEQ multiplex PCR; in TCRdb, only in-frame clones are kept and a portion is missing. V, J and clone size are those of that table, while D and trimming were read from the DNA. The sample has tens of thousands of clones, almost 85% seen once; the top ten hold 8.2%. The TCR was taken from an elderly woman with acute or convalescent COVID-19. Sequenced sample: peripheral blood. The V call is TRBV3-1 (or the pseudogene TRBV3-2), the J call TRBJ1-2, with 8 bases lining up with TRBD1. This CDR3 is CASSQSGQGGGYTF. CDR3 bases: TGTGCCAGCAGCCAATCCGGACAGGGAGGTGGCTACACCTTC.